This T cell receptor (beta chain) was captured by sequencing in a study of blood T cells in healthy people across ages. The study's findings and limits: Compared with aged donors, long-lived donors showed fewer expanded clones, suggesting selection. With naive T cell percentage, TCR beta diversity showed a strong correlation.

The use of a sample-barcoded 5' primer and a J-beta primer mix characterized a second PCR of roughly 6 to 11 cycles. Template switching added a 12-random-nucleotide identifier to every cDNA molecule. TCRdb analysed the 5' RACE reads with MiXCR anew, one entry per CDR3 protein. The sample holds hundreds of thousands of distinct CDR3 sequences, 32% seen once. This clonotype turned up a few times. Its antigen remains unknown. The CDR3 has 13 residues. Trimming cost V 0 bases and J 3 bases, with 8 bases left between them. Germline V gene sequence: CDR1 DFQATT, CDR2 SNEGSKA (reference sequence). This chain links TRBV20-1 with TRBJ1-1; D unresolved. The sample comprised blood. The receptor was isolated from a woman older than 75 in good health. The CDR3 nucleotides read TGCAGTGCTAGAGATGGACTGGACACTGAAGCTTTCTTT. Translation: CSARDGLDTEAFF.